Detailed here is one T cell receptor beta chain. The entry originates in a study of blood T cell repertoires in COVID-19. Study overall: Some COVID-19 samples were acute and others convalescent; all came from the United States, Italy and Spain. From T cells, B-cell-depleted T cells, or PBMCs came the material, which was cDNA or gDNA.

The germline CDR1 and CDR2 sequences are SGHAT and FQNNGV. Trimming cost V 5 bases and J 4 bases, with 11 bases left between them. The CDR3 has 13 residues. Study processing details: The authors estimated nucleated cell counts from reference gene primer amplification. Libraries were prepared by immunoSEQ multiplex PCR; TCRdb keeps only in-frame clonotypes and omits some of them. V, J and clone size are taken as reported in that table, and D and trimming were inferred from the DNA itself. The sample holds some 220,000 clones, around four fifths seen once. The sequencing sample was made of peripheral blood. This chain links TRBV11-2 with TRBJ1-2; a possible D gene is TRBD1 (5 bases). The TCR comes from an older woman with active or convalescent COVID-19. This chain's CDR3 is CASSQTRAYGYTF. CDR3 in DNA: TGTGCCAGCAGCCAAACCAGGGCCTATGGCTACACCTTC.